Each of the 28 T cell receptor beta chains below was sequenced from the same sample in a study of cytomegalovirus exposure and HLA in healthy donors. The PCR had 60 Vbeta and 13 Jbeta primers. Profiled with immunoSEQ multiplex PCR; TCRdb holds only in-frame clones, not every one. The sample includes 100,000 or so clones, 65% to 80% of them seen just once. Material: PBMCs. These receptors originate from a female donor in good health and CMV-seropositive.

The V call is TRBV4-1, the J call TRBJ1-2; the D gene is possibly TRBD1 (5 bases). Germline V gene lookup returns CDR1 MGHRA and CDR2 YSYEKL. The CDR3 extends over 16 amino acids. V dropped 0 bases and J dropped 1 base, with 12 bases sitting between them. The CDR3 bases are TGCGCCAGCAGCCAAGAGTCGGGGGGATATAACTATGGCTACACCTTC. As protein: CASSQESGGYNYGYTF.

A few counts support this clone. The CDR3: CASSERADRGRNEQFF. The CDR3 DNA follows: TGTGCCAGCAGCGAGAGGGCTGACAGGGGGCGAAATGAGCAGTTCTTC. This sequence joins TRBV9 and TRBJ2-1, with 10 nucleotides matching TRBD1. V lost 3 bases and J lost 7; bases outside the gene matches: 10. The germline V gene encodes CDR1 SGDLS and CDR2 YYNGEE. This CDR3 has 16 residues.

V is TRBV10-3 and J is TRBJ2-3, with 8 bases lining up with TRBD2. After removal of 6 bases from V and 6 bases from J, the junction contained 8 bases not matched to a gene. There are 14 residues in the CDR3. Germline V lookup: CDR1 ENHRY, CDR2 SYGVKD. Written as DNA, the CDR3 is TGTGCCATCAGCCCCTCGGGCGGGAGGGATACGCAGTATTTT. Its protein product is CAISPSGGRDTQYF.

The chain couples TRBV30 to TRBJ2-7, with TRBD1 as a possible D gene (6 bases). V gave up 5 bases and J gave up 2 bases, with 7 bases separating them. This CDR3 region has 11 residues. Germline V lookup: CDR1 GTSNPN, CDR2 SVGIG (reference sequence). The CDR3 spells CAWDRTYEQYF. For the CDR3, the DNA is TGTGCCTGGGACAGGACCTACGAGCAGTACTTC. Full variable domain (rest looked up from reference TRBV30 and TRBJ2-7): SQTIHQWPATLVQPVGSPLSLECTVEGTSNPNLYWYRQAAGRGLQLLFYSVGIGQISSEVPQNLSASRPQDRQFILSSKKLLLSDSGFYLCAWDRTYEQYFGPGTRLTVT.

The rearrangement joins TRBV19 to TRBJ1-4; D is uncertain. Germline CDR1 and CDR2: LNHDA and SQIVND (reference sequence). The CDR3 extends over 14 amino acids. The V end was cut by 7 bases, the J end by 1 base, with 10 bases between. The CDR3 sequence: CASNPSGTNEKLFF. For the CDR3, the DNA is TGTGCCAGTAATCCCAGCGGAACTAATGAAAAACTGTTTTTT.

This clone was seen more than once but under ten times. The V call is TRBV5-1, the J call TRBJ2-3; D possibly corresponds to TRBD2 (6 bases). The CDR3 spans 14 residues. Germline CDR1 and CDR2: SGHRS and YFSETQ. Trimming cost V 6 bases and J 3 bases, with 14 bases left between them. The CDR3 reads CASTRRAGTDTQYF. As DNA, the CDR3 is TGCGCCAGCACAAGGAGGGCAGGAACAGATACGCAGTATTTT. Combining the CDR3 with reference TRBV5-1 and TRBJ2-3 gives the whole variable domain KAGVTQTPRYLIKTRGQQVTLSCSPISGHRSVSWYQQTPGQGLQFLFEYFSETQRNKGNFPGRFSGRQFSNSRSEMNVSTLELGDSALYLCASTRRAGTDTQYFGPGTRLTVL.

The rearrangement joins TRBV5-4 to TRBJ2-3, with TRBD2 matching over 9 bases. CDR1 is SGHNT and CDR2 is YYREEE in the germline V gene (reference sequence). This CDR3 region has 15 residues. The V gene end was trimmed by 0 bases and the J gene end by 5 bases; junction bases not matched to a gene: 4. The DNA of the CDR3 is TGTGCCAGCAGCTTGGGCGGGGGGGCCATAGATACGCAGTATTTT. This sequence encodes CASSLGGGAIDTQYF.

Only a few counts were recorded for this clone. This chain connects TRBV28 to TRBJ1-3; no clear D gene. The V gene lost 4 bases and the J gene lost 8 bases, with 15 bases spanning the gap. There are 14 residues in the CDR3. Germline V lookup: CDR1 MDHEN, CDR2 SYDVKM. The CDR3 nucleotides are TGTGCCAGCAGTTCGGGGTCTTTGGCATACACCATATATTTT. Its protein is CASSSGSLAYTIYF.

The V call is TRBV5-1, the J call TRBJ1-1, with 7 positions matching TRBD1. The CDR3 is made up of 12 amino acids. Germline V gives CDR1 SGHRS, CDR2 YFSETQ. After removal of 4 bases from V and 12 bases from J, the junction contained 9 bases not matched to a gene. This CDR3 reads CASSPAGTAPFF. CDR3 DNA sequence: TGCGCCAGCAGCCCGGCCGGGACAGCACCTTTCTTT.

This clone came up once. The chain is built from TRBV30 and TRBJ2-3; 9 bases agree with TRBD2. Trimming took 8 bases from V and 6 from J; bases not matched to a gene: 18. Germline values: CDR1 GTSNPN, CDR2 SVGIG (reference sequence). The CDR3 has 16 amino acids. The CDR3 DNA sequence: TGTGCCGGAGCCACCGGGACTAGCATTTTATTTGATACGCAGTATTTT. Translation gives CAGATGTSILFDTQYF.

The gene calls are TRBV28 and TRBJ2-7; 8 bases are shared with TRBD1. The length of the CDR3 is 14 residues. J gave up 3 bases and V 6 bases, and 7 bases lay outside the gene matches. Germline V gene data show CDR1 as MDHEN and CDR2 as SYDVKM. In DNA form, the CDR3 reads TGTGCCAGCAGGGCAGGACAGGGTTTCTACGAGCAGTACTTC. Its protein product is CASRAGQGFYEQYF.

This clone showed up just a few times. This CDR3 is also generated by other DNA sequences in the sample. The chain uses TRBV2 and TRBJ2-7, with a weak D call TRBD2 (6 bases). V was shortened by 0 bases and J by 0 bases, with 9 bases between the two germline ends. This CDR3 has 15 amino acids. Per the germline V gene, CDR1 is SNHLY and CDR2 is FYNNEI. CDR3 protein: CASSEAGGSSYEQYF. In DNA form, the CDR3 reads TGTGCCAGCAGTGAAGCGGGAGGCAGCTCCTACGAGCAGTACTTC.

This clone was counted a few times. V gene TRBV4-2 combines with J gene TRBJ1-2; unclear D gene. The CDR3 loop spans 12 amino acids. The V end lost 2 bases, the J end lost 8 bases, and 9 bases lay between the germline ends. Germline assignment: CDR1 LGHNA and CDR2 YNFKEQ. The CDR3 DNA reads as TGTGCCAGCAGCCAATCCGGAGGGGGCTACACCTTC. This gives the protein CASSQSGGGYTF.

For this clone: Mismatch with germline at one junction end may stem from a read error. Here the CDR3 DNA reads TGTGCTAGTGGAATGTCTGGGGCCAACGTCCCGACTTTC. This sequence encodes CASGMSGANVPTF. V gene TRBV12-5 combines with J gene TRBJ2-6, with TRBD1 as a possible D gene (5 bases). There are 13 residues in the CDR3. CDR1 is LGHNT, CDR2 FRNRAP, per germline.

This clone turned up a few times. This chain uses TRBV27 with TRBJ1-4; 8 bases are a match to TRBD1. The trim removed 0 bases at V and 7 bases at J, leaving 4 bases unmatched. The CDR3 loop spans 15 amino acids. Germline V gives CDR1 MNHEY, CDR2 SMNVEV (reference sequence). The CDR3 DNA reads TGTGCCAGCAGTTTATCAGCAGGGGGCGTTGAAAAACTGTTTTTT. This gives the protein CASSLSAGGVEKLFF.

A remark on this clone: Different DNA sequences within this sample yield the same CDR3. The chain carries TRBV6-1 and TRBJ2-5; 9 bases are shared with TRBD1. Per the germline V gene, CDR1 is MNHNS and CDR2 is SASEGT. The CDR3 sequence is 15 residues long. The CDR3 sequence: CANHPYRGRGETQYF. CDR3 nucleotide sequence: TGTGCTAATCACCCTTACAGGGGGCGAGGAGAGACCCAGTACTTC.

This chain links TRBV6-5 with TRBJ1-1, with D maybe TRBD1 (5 bases). CDR1 is MNHEY and CDR2 is SVGAGI in the germline V gene. Trimming took off 8 bases at V and 7 bases at J, with 23 bases between the two ends. The CDR3 length is 15 residues. In DNA form, the CDR3 reads TGTGCCAGCGCGGGTTTTGGAGGGGTTAGGGATGAAGCTTTCTTT. As protein: CASAGFGGVRDEAFF.

This CDR3 reads CASSRGPLETQYF. DNA for the CDR3: TGTGCCAGCAGCAGAGGTCCCTTAGAGACCCAGTACTTC. The chain employs TRBV7-9 and TRBJ2-5; no reliable D call. The V end was cut by 5 bases, the J end by 4 bases, with 11 bases between. The CDR3 is 13 amino acids. Germline V CDR1 and CDR2: SEHNR, FQNEAQ (reference sequence).

This clone has only a few counts. The gene calls are TRBV10-3 and TRBJ1-5, with a weak D call TRBD1 (6 bases). Germline assignment: CDR1 ENHRY and CDR2 SYGVKD. Deletions cut 2 bases from V and 4 bases from J, with 9 bases between. This CDR3 is 14 amino acids long. CDR3 sequence: CAISERGGNQPQHF. CDR3 nucleotide sequence: TGTGCCATCAGTGAGAGGGGGGGGAATCAGCCCCAGCATTTT.

The V and J genes are TRBV28 and TRBJ2-3; TRBD2 aligns across 11 bases. Trimming removed 8 bases from V and 7 bases from J; junction bases left unmatched: 8. Germline-derived CDR1 and CDR2 are MDHEN and SYDVKM. The CDR3 is 14 amino acids. CDR3 bases: TGTGCCAGCGTTATAGCGGGAGGGCAAAATACGCAGTATTTT. Protein product: CASVIAGGQNTQYF.

The chain carries TRBV7-6 and TRBJ2-7, with TRBD2 matching over 8 bases. V was pared by 1 base and J by 3 bases, with 5 bases of the junction left unmatched. The CDR3 is 15 residues long. Germline CDR1 SGHVS, CDR2 FNYEAQ. CDR3 residues: CASSLVASGFYEQYF. In DNA, the CDR3 is TGTGCCAGCAGCTTAGTGGCTAGCGGGTTCTACGAGCAGTACTTC.

The chain links TRBV7-6 to TRBJ2-1; D remains unclear. Trimming removed 0 bases at V and 10 bases at J, with 7 bases between. Germline CDR1 is SGHVS and CDR2 is FNYEAQ. This CDR3 contains 12 residues. In DNA form, the CDR3 reads TGTGCCAGCAGCTTAGCGCGCGGAGAGCAGTTCTTC. It translates to CASSLARGEQFF.

This clone was observed a handful of times. The J gene is TRBJ1-1, the V gene TRBV18; D not certain. V dropped 0 bases and J dropped 3 bases, with 5 bases sitting between them. The CDR3 loop spans 13 amino acids. The V gene's germline CDR1 is KGHSH and CDR2 LQKENI. CDR3 loop: CASSPPAYTEAFF. For the CDR3, the DNA is TGTGCCAGCTCACCACCAGCATACACTGAAGCTTTCTTT.

Concerning this clone: Other DNA sequences in this sample translate to the same CDR3. CDR3 bases: TGTGCCAGCAGTTACTCCCGGACTAATGAAAAACTGTTTTTT. Amino acid sequence: CASSYSRTNEKLFF. This rearrangement joins TRBV6-5 to TRBJ1-4; no reliable D call. The CDR3 loop spans 14 amino acids. Germline V gene lookup returns CDR1 MNHEY and CDR2 SVGAGI. Trimming removed 0 bases at V and 2 bases at J, with 4 bases between.

The sample holds a few counts of this clone. The rearrangement uses TRBV28 and TRBJ1-1; TRBD1 is a possible D gene (5 bases). Germline loops: CDR1 MDHEN, CDR2 SYDVKM. The CDR3 consists of 13 residues. Trimming pared 4 bases from V and 7 bases from J, leaving 13 bases between. The CDR3 DNA reads as TGTGCCAGCAGTTCAAGACAGACCGATGAAGCTTTCTTT. This codes for CASSSRQTDEAFF.

This chain links TRBV19 with TRBJ2-5; no clear D. The ends were cut back, 1 base at V and 0 bases at J, with 9 bases in the middle. The CDR3 length is 15 residues. From germline, CDR1 is LNHDA and CDR2 SQIVND (reference sequence). The CDR3 nucleotides read TGTGCCAGTAGTATAGGAGGTCGGTACCAAGAGACCCAGTACTTC. Translated: CASSIGGRYQETQYF.

In its sample, this clone was seen once. The CDR3 nucleotides are TGTGCCAGCAGTCTTTCAGGACTTCCACTCTCCTACAATGAGCAGTTCTTC. Encoded protein: CASSLSGLPLSYNEQFF. The chain has TRBV28 and TRBJ2-1; the D gene is possibly TRBD2 (5 bases). This CDR3 has 17 amino acids. Germline CDR1 reads MDHEN; CDR2 reads SYDVKM. V was cut by 5 bases and J by 0 bases, with 17 bases left in between.

This clone was seen only once. V usage is TRBV27 and J usage is TRBJ2-7, with 8 positions matching TRBD1. Germline CDR1 and CDR2: MNHEY and SMNVEV (reference sequence). After removal of 0 bases from V and 4 bases from J, the junction contained 5 bases not matched to a gene. The CDR3 covers 15 residues. This chain's CDR3 is CASSLSGQGSYEQYF. CDR3 DNA: TGTGCCAGCAGTTTATCCGGACAGGGCTCATACGAGCAGTACTTC.